The 9 T cell receptor beta chains below come from one sample, sequenced in a study of siplizumab effects on memory and regulatory T cells. Assay used: immunoSEQ multiplex PCR; TCRdb lists only in-frame clones, some missing. The table lists over 100,000 clones, 93% of them singletons. Material: Tregs sorted from blood. The receptors originated from a human donor in good health.

The chain couples TRBV5-6 to TRBJ1-2; the match to TRBD1 covers 7 bases. Germline V gene data show CDR1 as SGHDT and CDR2 as YYEEEE. This CDR3 is 15 amino acids long. V trimming: 2 bases; J trimming: 5 bases; junction bases outside the gene matches: 9. CDR3 nucleotides: TGTGCCAGCAGCTTACGGGACAGTGGGGTATATGGCTACACCTTC. This translates into CASSLRDSGVYGYTF.

The chain couples TRBV6-6 to TRBJ1-2, with a tentative D call TRBD1 (5 bases). Trimming took off 2 bases at V and 8 bases at J, with 18 bases between the two ends. The CDR3 extends over 15 amino acids. Per germline, CDR1 MNHNY and CDR2 SVGAGI (reference sequence). CDR3 in amino acids: CASSYEPRGAWGYTF. CDR3 nucleotides: TGTGCCAGCAGTTACGAGCCGCGTGGGGCGTGGGGCTACACCTTC.

This chain joins TRBV5-4 and TRBJ2-5; 10 positions agree with TRBD1. From germline, CDR1 is SGHNT and CDR2 YYREEE (reference sequence). The CDR3 consists of 15 residues. After removal of 4 bases from V and 5 bases from J, the junction contained 8 bases not matched to a gene. For the CDR3, the DNA is TGTGCCAGCAGCCTGGGGACAGGGGCGGGGGAGACCCAGTACTTC. This gives the protein CASSLGTGAGETQYF.

The chain couples TRBV11-3 to TRBJ2-2; 7 bases are a match to TRBD2. The CDR3 runs to 13 residues. CDR1 SGHNT and CDR2 YENEEA come from the germline V gene. V dropped 6 bases and J dropped 5; count of bases not matched to a gene: 3. Here the CDR3 reads CASSFGGTGELFF. Written as DNA, the CDR3 is TGTGCCAGCAGTTTCGGGGGGACCGGGGAGCTGTTTTTT.

The sample holds one count of this clone. This sequence joins TRBV19 and TRBJ2-3, with D perhaps given as TRBD1 or TRBD2 (5 bases each). Germline CDR1 LNHDA, CDR2 SQIVND (reference sequence). Trimming removed 3 bases from V and 4 bases from J, with 17 bases in between. This CDR3 contains 16 residues. CDR3 sequence reads: CASSISRGPPADTQYF. The CDR3 DNA is TGTGCCAGTAGTATTTCCCGGGGCCCCCCGGCAGATACGCAGTATTTT.

The rearrangement uses TRBV19 and TRBJ1-2, with a tentative D call TRBD1 (5 bases). The CDR3 contains 14 residues. The germline V gene encodes CDR1 LNHDA and CDR2 SQIVND (reference sequence). Trimming pared 0 bases from V and 4 bases from J, leaving 9 bases between. CDR3 residues: CASSIDRGGYGYTF. The DNA for the CDR3 is TGTGCCAGTAGTATAGATCGCGGGGGCTATGGCTACACCTTC.

The rearrangement uses TRBV11-1 and TRBJ2-7; D is perhaps TRBD1 or TRBD2 (6 bases each). Germline V gene sequence: CDR1 SGHAT, CDR2 FQDESV (reference sequence). Trimming stripped 5 bases from V and 3 bases from J, with 11 bases between. The CDR3 is 13 residues long. CDR3 residues: CASSPRGHYEQYF. The CDR3 DNA reads as TGTGCCAGCAGCCCACGGGGGCACTACGAGCAGTACTTC.

This chain joins TRBV7-2 and TRBJ1-1; 8 positions agree with TRBD1. V shed 5 bases and J 4 bases; nucleotides not matched to a gene: 9. The CDR3 totals 15 residues. The germline CDR1 and CDR2 sequences are SGHTA and FQGNSA. The CDR3 sequence: CASSIHRGGGTEAFF. CDR3 coding DNA: TGTGCCAGCAGCATCCACAGGGGGGGTGGCACTGAAGCTTTCTTT.

This sequence joins TRBV4-2 and TRBJ1-1; 9 nucleotides match TRBD1. CDR3 length: 16 amino acids. The germline CDR1 and CDR2 sequences are LGHNA and YNFKEQ. Unmatched junction bases numbered 3, after V lost 1 base and J lost 0 bases. The CDR3 DNA reads as TGTGCCAGCAGCCAAGGGGACAGGGCCATGAACACTGAAGCTTTCTTT. It is translated as CASSQGDRAMNTEAFF.